The 20 T cell receptor beta chains below all came from one sample that was sequenced in a study of Graves' ophthalmopathy and Graves' hyperthyroidism. RNA transcripts were the template, and TCR beta CDR3 regions were amplified from them. HTBI primers were employed in first-round RT-PCR, then a second-round multiplex PCR followed. TCRdb reprocessed the multiplex PCR reads with MiXCR, giving one entry per CDR3 protein. The sample carries 660,000 or so distinct CDR3 sequences, about 38% recorded once. The sample taken for sequencing was peripheral blood. The receptors stem from an adult man with Graves' ophthalmopathy.

This clonotype appeared a few times. This chain links TRBV9 with TRBJ1-2; D not certain. The V end was cut by 0 bases, the J end by 4 bases, with 10 bases between. The CDR3 length is 14 residues. CDR1 SGDLS and CDR2 YYNGEE come from the germline V gene. The CDR3 coding sequence is TGTGCCAGCAGCGTAGACGACTCCATCTATGGCTACACCTTC. This gives the protein CASSVDDSIYGYTF.

Only a few counts were recorded for this clonotype. CDR3 protein: CASDLGQGDTIYF. CDR3 coding DNA: TGTGCCAGTGACCTCGGACAGGGTGACACCATATATTTT. The V gene is TRBV19, the J gene TRBJ1-3; TRBD1 agrees at 8 bases. Germline CDR1 is LNHDA and CDR2 is SQIVND (reference sequence). The CDR3 consists of 13 residues. Unmatched junction bases numbered 8, after V lost 8 bases and J lost 8 bases.

This clonotype was detected many times. The rearrangement uses TRBV5-1 and TRBJ2-5, with TRBD1 matching over 7 bases. Looked up from germline, CDR1 is SGHRS and CDR2 is YFSETQ. V lost 6 bases, J lost 0 bases, and 14 bases stayed unmatched. CDR3 size: 17 residues. The CDR3 DNA reads TGCGCCAGCAAGGAAGGGAAGACAGGGTCGTACCAAGAGACCCAGTACTTC. Translated, it gives CASKEGKTGSYQETQYF.

This clonotype has only a few counts. This chain connects TRBV6-5 to TRBJ2-7; D unclear. Trimming removed 0 bases from V and 3 bases from J, with 15 bases in between. The germline V gene has CDR1 MNHEY and CDR2 SVGAGI. The CDR3 is 16 residues long. DNA for the CDR3: TGTGCCAGCAGTTACTCGAGAGGTGCGGACGTCTACGAGCAGTACTTC. Translated, it gives CASSYSRGADVYEQYF.

Ten or more counts support this clonotype. The rearrangement links TRBV9 to TRBJ2-7, with 13 nucleotides matching TRBD2. Germline values: CDR1 SGDLS, CDR2 YYNGEE. Losses at the gene ends were 4 bases for V and 3 bases for J; bases not matched to a gene: 7. The CDR3 covers 16 residues. DNA for the CDR3: TGTGCCAGCAGCCTCCGGACTAGCGGGAGAGTCTACGAGCAGTACTTC. Translation: CASSLRTSGRVYEQYF. The entire variable domain, with the rest obtained from reference TRBV9 and TRBJ2-7, is as follows: DSGVTQTPKHLITATGQRVTLRCSPRSGDLSVYWYQQSLDQGLQFLIQYYNGEERAKGNILERFSAQQFPDLHSELNLSSLELGDSALYFCASSLRTSGRVYEQYFGPGTRLTVT.

V gene TRBV29-1 combines with J gene TRBJ1-4, with TRBD1 identical over 9 bases. Trimming cost V 8 bases and J 3 bases; bases outside gene matches: 4. CDR1 SQVTM and CDR2 ANQGSEA come from the germline V gene. This CDR3 region has 13 residues. The CDR3 nucleotides read TGCAGCAGTTGGACAGGGGCTAATGAAAAACTGTTTTTT. Its protein is CSSWTGANEKLFF. Looking up the rest from reference TRBV29-1 and TRBJ1-4 gives the full variable domain: SAVISQKPSRDICQRGTSLTIQCQVDSQVTMMFWYRQQPGQSLTLIATANQGSEATYESGFVIDKFPISRPNLTFSTLTVSNMSPEDSSIYLCSSWTGANEKLFFGSGTQLSVL.

The chain carries TRBV25-1 and TRBJ1-6; tentatively, D is TRBD1 (5 bases). The V and J ends lost 8 bases and 5 bases respectively, with 16 bases between them. Germline V gene data show CDR1 as MGHDK and CDR2 as SYGVNS. The CDR3 sequence is 15 residues long. This CDR3 is CASSPGLPDNSPLHF. CDR3 bases: TGTGCCAGCTCACCGGGGCTCCCTGATAATTCACCCCTCCACTTT. Based on the CDR3 plus reference TRBV25-1 and TRBJ1-6, the full variable domain is EADIYQTPRYLVIGTGKKITLECSQTMGHDKMYWYQQDPGMELHLIHYSYGVNSTEKGDLSSESTVSRIRTEHFPLTLESARPSHTSQYLCASSPGLPDNSPLHFGNGTRLTVT.

This clonotype was seen repeatedly, ten times or more. The rearrangement joins TRBV19 to TRBJ1-5; no clear D gene. V lost 3 bases to trimming and J lost 0 bases, with 9 bases between them. The germline V gene has CDR1 LNHDA and CDR2 SQIVND (reference sequence). The CDR3 has 15 amino acids. CDR3 sequence: CASSINSDSNQPQHF. The CDR3 DNA follows: TGTGCCAGTAGTATTAACAGCGATAGCAATCAGCCCCAGCATTTT.

At least ten counts were recorded for this clonotype. The J gene is TRBJ1-5, the V gene TRBV19; D is perhaps TRBD1 (6 bases). Deletions cut 5 bases from V and 6 bases from J, with 20 bases between. Germline V gene data show CDR1 as LNHDA and CDR2 as SQIVND (reference sequence). The length of the CDR3 is 16 residues. Written as DNA, the CDR3 is TGTGCCAGTAGTCTCCGGACAGACGGGGGTGGTCAGCCCCAGCATTTT. This gives the protein CASSLRTDGGGQPQHF.

This clonotype was detected only once. The CDR3, as DNA: TGTGCCAGCAGCCGTCTAGCGGGAGCCGGAGAGACCCAGTACTTC. As protein: CASSRLAGAGETQYF. V and J are TRBV11-1 and TRBJ2-5; TRBD2 agrees at 10 bases. Germline trimming cut 5 bases from V and 4 bases from J; bases unmatched to any gene: 7. There are 15 residues in the CDR3. CDR1 and CDR2 (germline): SGHAT, FQDESV (reference sequence). The full variable domain, completed using reference TRBV11-1 and TRBJ2-5, is EAEVAQSPRYKITEKSQAVAFWCDPISGHATLYWYRQILGQGPELLVQFQDESVVDDSQLPKDRFSAERLKGVDSTLKIQPAELGDSAMYLCASSRLAGAGETQYFGPGTRLLVL.

The rearrangement uses TRBV29-1 and TRBJ2-7, with D possibly TRBD1 on 5 matching bases. With 0 bases removed from V and 3 bases from J, the gap between germline ends came to 6 bases. Germline values: CDR1 SQVTM, CDR2 ANQGSEA. CDR3 size: 12 residues. The CDR3 reads CSVEDRDYEQYF. The CDR3 region has the DNA TGCAGCGTTGAAGACAGGGACTACGAGCAGTACTTC.

V usage is TRBV7-9 and J usage is TRBJ2-5; 9 bases are a match to TRBD1. CDR1 is SEHNR and CDR2 is FQNEAQ in the germline V gene (reference sequence). The CDR3 consists of 13 residues. V was pared by 6 bases and J by 10 bases, with 9 bases of the junction left unmatched. The CDR3 DNA is TGTGCCAGCAGGTCCGGGACAGGGTTGGACCAGTACTTC. Residues: CASRSGTGLDQYF.

A word on this clonotype: One junction end does not reproduce the germline sequence, and a read error may be involved. The chain has TRBV7-9 and TRBJ1-5; a weak D match, TRBD1 (5 bases). The length of the CDR3 is 12 residues. CDR1 SEHNR and CDR2 FQNEAQ come from the germline V gene (reference sequence). This CDR3 reads CASSSGTDPLRF. The CDR3 nucleotides are TGTGCCAGCAGCTCCGGGACCGATCCTCTGCGTTTT.

Comment on this clonotype: This clone may be a read error of a much larger clone one base away. This sequence joins TRBV7-3 and TRBJ2-2, with D tentatively TRBD1 (6 bases). CDR1 is SGHTA and CDR2 is FQGTGA in the germline V gene. V lost 4 bases and J 0 bases, leaving 12 bases between the germline ends. The CDR3 length is 16 residues. Written as DNA, the CDR3 is TGTGCCAGCAGCTCGGGAAAGGGGGCGAACACCGGGGAGCTGTTTTTT. This gives the protein CASSSGKGANTGELFF.

The chain combines TRBV11-2 with TRBJ2-2, with D possibly being TRBD1 (6 bases). The V end lost 7 bases, the J end lost 0 bases, and 15 bases lay between the germline ends. CDR1 is SGHAT, CDR2 FQNNGV, per germline. This CDR3 contains 16 residues. The CDR3 DNA reads as TGTGCCAGCAACCAAAGGGACAAGCCGAACACCGGGGAGCTGTTTTTT. As protein: CASNQRDKPNTGELFF.

This clonotype was counted ten times or more. CDR3 region: CASSVGLGQETQYF. DNA for the CDR3: TGTGCCAGCAGCGTAGGACTGGGGCAAGAGACCCAGTACTTC. The genes are TRBV9 and TRBJ2-5, with no clear D. Germline V gives CDR1 SGDLS, CDR2 YYNGEE. Trimming shortened V by 0 bases and J by 2 bases, and 8 bases separated the two germline ends. The CDR3 is 14 amino acids.

This chain links TRBV29-1 with TRBJ2-5; 11 positions match TRBD2. Germline V CDR1 and CDR2: SQVTM, ANQGSEA. V was clipped by 7 bases and J by 5 bases; unmatched bases: 9. This CDR3 region has 14 residues. The DNA of the CDR3 is TGCAGCGCCGGACTAGCGGGCCGAGATGAGACCCAGTACTTC. Amino acids: CSAGLAGRDETQYF.

Many counts were recorded for this clonotype. This rearrangement joins TRBV5-1 to TRBJ2-7; weak D call: TRBD2 (6 bases). Germline CDR1 reads SGHRS; CDR2 reads YFSETQ. This CDR3 comprises 15 residues. Trimming cost V 0 bases and J 1 base, with 11 bases left between them. The CDR3 region is CASSLGGAISYEQYF. CDR3 coding DNA: TGCGCCAGCAGCTTGGGCGGGGCTATATCCTACGAGCAGTACTTC.

J is TRBJ2-7 and V is TRBV20-1, with D hard to call. With 3 bases removed from V and 2 bases from J, the gap between germline ends came to 11 bases. Germline CDR1 DFQATT, CDR2 SNEGSKA (reference sequence). There are 13 residues in the CDR3. CDR3 residues: CSASEEPPYEQYF. The CDR3 nucleotides are TGCAGTGCTAGTGAAGAACCCCCCTACGAGCAGTACTTC.

This clonotype was found many times. V and J are TRBV20-1 and TRBJ1-2; unclear D gene. Looked up from germline, CDR1 is DFQATT and CDR2 is SNEGSKA (reference sequence). Trimming removed 1 base from V and 6 bases from J, with 9 bases in between. This CDR3 spans 12 amino acids. CDR3 residues: CSARAPTHGYTF. In nucleotides, the CDR3 is TGCAGTGCTAGAGCTCCAACGCATGGCTACACCTTC.